A single sample is the source of the 26 T cell receptor beta chains below, sequenced in a study of blood T cell repertoires in COVID-19 (dated by TCRdb to about 2020). The method behind the library was the immunoSEQ multiplex PCR assay. TCRdb took over this immuneACCESS table, retaining in-frame rearrangements with V and J assigned. Such tables are incomplete; in checked studies, under half of the missing clones stem from an unresolved V gene, and the remainder is unexplained. This sample lists approximately 55,000 clones; around 86% were detected once. The ten largest clones represent approximately 5.9% of the sample. The specimen sequenced was peripheral blood. The receptors stem from a man over 45 with active COVID-19.

This clone was seen only a few times. CDR3 bases: TGTGCCAGCAGCTCTTCACGAGACTCCTACGAGCAGTACTTC. Translating gives CASSSSRDSYEQYF. V and J are TRBV7-8 and TRBJ2-7; no clear D. This CDR3 contains 14 residues. The germline gives CDR1 SGHVS, CDR2 FQNEAQ. Trimming took off 4 bases at V and 0 bases at J, with 10 bases between the two ends.

The chain combines TRBV4-1 with TRBJ1-1, with 8 bases identical to TRBD1. The CDR3 is made up of 15 amino acids. J was trimmed by 5 bases and V by 7 bases; bases with no gene match: 12. Germline V CDR1 and CDR2: MGHRA, YSYEKL. The CDR3 spells CASTTTPGGRTEAFF. Written as DNA, the CDR3 is TGCGCCAGCACCACCACCCCAGGGGGCAGGACTGAAGCTTTCTTT.

This chain uses TRBV5-1 with TRBJ2-5; 15 positions match TRBD2. This CDR3 has 15 residues. Germline V lookup: CDR1 SGHRS, CDR2 YFSETQ. V lost 4 bases to trimming and J lost 5 bases; unmatched junction nucleotides: 3. The CDR3 is CASSLGTSGGETQYF. The CDR3 bases are TGCGCCAGCAGCCTCGGGACTAGCGGGGGGGAGACCCAGTACTTC. Drawing the rest from reference TRBV5-1 and TRBJ2-5, the complete variable domain is KAGVTQTPRYLIKTRGQQVTLSCSPISGHRSVSWYQQTPGQGLQFLFEYFSETQRNKGNFPGRFSGRQFSNSRSEMNVSTLELGDSALYLCASSLGTSGGETQYFGPGTRLLVL.

There are a few counts of this clone. This CDR3 reads CASSTRDTQYF. Here the CDR3 DNA reads TGTGCCAGCAGTACGAGGGATACGCAGTATTTT. The chain is built from TRBV6-5 and TRBJ2-3; D is ambiguous. In germline, CDR1 is MNHEY, CDR2 SVGAGI. The CDR3 is made up of 11 amino acids. V was trimmed by 5 bases and J by 6 bases, leaving 6 bases between them.

This rearrangement joins TRBV19 to TRBJ2-3, with TRBD2 matching 13 bases. The CDR3 spans 15 residues. V shed 6 bases, J shed 6 bases, and the junction held 6 bases outside the gene matches. CDR1 is LNHDA, CDR2 SQIVND, per germline (reference sequence). CDR3 region: CASSRGLAGTDTQYF. The CDR3 DNA is TGTGCCAGTAGCAGGGGACTAGCGGGAACCGATACGCAGTATTTT.

The CDR3 nucleotides read TGTGCCAGCAGCCCGGCCGGGACAGAAGGAAATACGCAGTATTTT. It yields the protein CASSPAGTEGNTQYF. The gene calls are TRBV5-4 and TRBJ2-3, with 7 bases matching TRBD1. CDR1 is SGHNT, CDR2 YYREEE, per germline (reference sequence). The J segment lost 7 bases and the V segment lost 4 bases, leaving 12 bases of the junction unmatched. The CDR3 is made up of 15 amino acids.

This clone was seen only once. This chain uses TRBV19 with TRBJ1-3; no clear D gene. This CDR3 spans 14 amino acids. The germline V gene has CDR1 LNHDA and CDR2 SQIVND (reference sequence). Between the trimmed V and J ends, which lost 3 bases and 0 bases, there was a span of 6 bases. This chain's CDR3 is CASSILDSGNTIYF. The CDR3, as DNA: TGTGCCAGTAGTATCCTAGACTCTGGAAACACCATATATTTT. Based on the CDR3 plus reference TRBV19 and TRBJ1-3, the full variable domain is DGGITQSPKYLFRKEGQNVTLSCEQNLNHDAMYWYRQDPGQGLRLIYYSQIVNDFQKGDIAEGYSVSREKKESFPLTVTSAQKNPTAFYLCASSILDSGNTIYFGEGSWLTVV.

The rearrangement uses TRBV3-1 (or the pseudogene TRBV3-2) and TRBJ1-2, with TRBD1 as a possible D gene (5 bases). Germline V gene lookup returns CDR1 LGHDT and CDR2 YNNKEL (reference sequence). The CDR3 totals 15 residues. V lost 2 bases and J 8 bases, leaving 18 bases between the germline ends. The CDR3: CASSQPGYGTRGYTF. The DNA for the CDR3 is TGTGCCAGCAGCCAACCAGGGTACGGTACCCGGGGCTACACCTTC.

In this sample, this clone turned up once. The chain is built from TRBV20-1 and TRBJ2-7, with D possibly TRBD2 on 6 matching bases. The CDR3 totals 14 residues. Trimming cost V 3 bases and J 0 bases, with 12 bases left between them. Germline V gene data show CDR1 as DFQATT and CDR2 as SNEGSKA (reference sequence). CDR3 residues: CSASGGASSYEQYF. The CDR3 nucleotides read TGCAGTGCTAGTGGCGGGGCCTCCTCCTACGAGCAGTACTTC.

The J gene is TRBJ1-1, the V gene TRBV18; 7 positions agree with TRBD1. The germline gives CDR1 KGHSH, CDR2 LQKENI. The ends lost 5 bases at V and 5 bases at J; junction bases unmatched: 5. This CDR3 has 13 amino acids. CDR3 nucleotide sequence: TGTGCCAGCTCATTTACACAGGGGACTGAAGCTTTCTTT. It codes for CASSFTQGTEAFF.

In this sample, this clone turned up a few times. The genes are TRBV5-8 and TRBJ1-5; perhaps TRBD1 as D (5 bases). The CDR3 spans 13 residues. CDR1 and CDR2 (germline): SGHTS, YDEGEE. The germline V and J ends were trimmed by 2 bases and 5 bases, with 8 bases remaining between them. The CDR3 coding sequence is TGTGCCAGCAGCTTAACAGGTGATCAGCCCCAGCATTTT. It translates to CASSLTGDQPQHF.

The chain employs TRBV2 and TRBJ1-2; weak D call: TRBD1 (6 bases). Germline assignment: CDR1 SNHLY and CDR2 FYNNEI. The CDR3 covers 11 residues. Trimming removed 6 bases from V and 6 bases from J, with 8 bases in between. Here the CDR3 reads CASSRGNGYTF. Here the CDR3 DNA reads TGTGCCAGCAGCAGGGGCAATGGCTACACCTTC. Full variable domain (missing parts from reference TRBV2 and TRBJ1-2): EPEVTQTPSHQVTQMGQEVILRCVPISNHLYFYWYRQILGQKVEFLVSFYNNEISEKSEIFDDQFSVERPDGSNFTLKIRSTKLEDSAMYFCASSRGNGYTFGSGTRLTVV.

The sample holds one count of this clone. V gene TRBV4-1 combines with J gene TRBJ1-1, with TRBD1 matching 8 bases. The CDR3 totals 14 residues. V shed 4 bases and J 6 bases; nucleotides not matched to a gene: 7. Germline-derived CDR1 and CDR2 are MGHRA and YSYEKL. The CDR3 protein is CASSLRTGSAEAFF. CDR3 bases: TGCGCCAGCAGCCTTCGGACAGGGAGCGCTGAAGCTTTCTTT.

The genes are TRBV11-2 and TRBJ2-4; TRBD2 aligns across 8 bases. V lost 5 bases, J lost 0 bases, and 15 bases stayed unmatched. The CDR3 spans 19 residues. The V gene's germline CDR1 is SGHAT and CDR2 FQNNGV. The CDR3 DNA follows: TGTGCCAGCAGCCCCCGGGGGGGCCTCCTCCGATTAGCCAAAAACATTCAGTACTTC. Translated: CASSPRGGLLRLAKNIQYF.

This clone was counted a single time. This chain connects TRBV19 to TRBJ2-7; perhaps TRBD2 as D (5 bases). This CDR3 is built from 13 residues. Trimming took off 4 bases at V and 4 bases at J, with 11 bases between the two ends. The germline CDR1 and CDR2 sequences are LNHDA and SQIVND (reference sequence). In DNA form, the CDR3 reads TGTGCCAGTAGTACCCTGTCGGGATACGAGCAGTACTTC. It codes for CASSTLSGYEQYF.

The gene calls are TRBV21-1 and TRBJ2-1; the tabulated D call, TRBD1, remains unverified against the DNA. TRBV21-1 is a documented pseudogene. The CDR3 runs to 15 residues. The CDR3 is CASRLGGRSYNEQFF. For the CDR3, the DNA is TGTGCCAGCAGATTAGGGGGTAGGTCCTACAATGAGCAGTTCTTC.

The chain carries TRBV30 and TRBJ1-3; perhaps TRBD1 as D (5 bases). The CDR3 sequence is 13 residues long. With 0 bases removed from V and 8 bases from J, the gap between germline ends came to 11 bases. Germline V CDR1 and CDR2: GTSNPN, SVGIG (reference sequence). The CDR3 reads CAWSVRSRDTIYF. DNA of the CDR3: TGTGCCTGGAGTGTACGATCCAGGGACACCATATATTTT.

V is TRBV9 and J is TRBJ2-5, with TRBD2 matching over 9 bases. J was trimmed by 5 bases and V by 0 bases; bases with no gene match: 2. CDR1 SGDLS and CDR2 YYNGEE come from the germline V gene. The CDR3 consists of 14 residues. The CDR3 DNA reads TGTGCCAGCAGCGTAGCTAGCGGGGTGGAGACCCAGTACTTC. Translated: CASSVASGVETQYF.

This clone occurred a few times. V and J are TRBV5-1 and TRBJ1-5; 7 nucleotides align to TRBD1. Germline lookup yields CDR1 SGHRS and CDR2 YFSETQ. The CDR3 contains 17 residues. The V segment lost 2 bases and the J segment 3 bases; nucleotides outside the gene matches: 11. The CDR3 nucleotides read TGCGCCAGCAGCTTAGAACCACCGGGACAGAACAATCAGCCCCAGCATTTT. Translated, it gives CASSLEPPGQNNQPQHF. The full variable domain, with the rest looked up from reference TRBV5-1 and TRBJ1-5, is KAGVTQTPRYLIKTRGQQVTLSCSPISGHRSVSWYQQTPGQGLQFLFEYFSETQRNKGNFPGRFSGRQFSNSRSEMNVSTLELGDSALYLCASSLEPPGQNNQPQHFGDGTRLSIL.

This chain links TRBV4-3 with TRBJ1-2; D gene unclear. Between the trimmed V and J ends, which lost 4 bases and 4 bases, there was a span of 7 bases. CDR1 LGHNA and CDR2 YSLEER come from the germline V gene. The CDR3 totals 12 residues. The CDR3 region is CASSPSGYGYTF. The CDR3 coding sequence is TGCGCCAGCAGCCCCTCCGGCTATGGCTACACCTTC.

The chain employs TRBV6-2 or TRBV6-3 and TRBJ1-1; tentative D call: TRBD1 (5 bases). With 5 bases removed from V and 1 base from J, the gap between germline ends came to 20 bases. CDR3 size: 17 residues. Germline V lookup: CDR1 MNHEY, CDR2 SVGEGT. The chain's CDR3 is CASSTTPRRVRNTEAFF. As DNA, the CDR3 is TGTGCCAGCAGTACAACTCCCCGCAGGGTGAGGAACACTGAAGCTTTCTTT.

This chain uses TRBV4-3 with TRBJ1-1; unclear D gene. The CDR3 has 14 amino acids. CDR1 and CDR2 from the germline V gene are LGHNA and YSLEER. The ends were cut back, 0 bases at V and 10 bases at J, with 15 bases in the middle. The CDR3 coding sequence is TGCGCCAGCAGCCAAGATATCCACGGAGTCGGAGCTTTCTTT. It encodes CASSQDIHGVGAFF.

The J gene is TRBJ2-3, the V gene TRBV7-9, with a tentative D call TRBD1 (5 bases). Trimming removed 4 bases at V and 5 bases at J, with 13 bases between. This CDR3 comprises 14 residues. CDR1 SEHNR and CDR2 FQNEAQ come from the germline V gene (reference sequence). The CDR3, as DNA: TGTGCCAGCAGCTCCTTCCAGGGTATAGATACGCAGTATTTT. Protein: CASSSFQGIDTQYF.

This clone appeared a few times. The chain recombines TRBV7-2 with TRBJ2-5, with 10 nucleotides matching TRBD1. J lost 5 bases, V lost 5 bases, and 14 bases had no gene match. The germline V gene encodes CDR1 SGHTA and CDR2 FQGNSA. The CDR3 totals 17 residues. CDR3 DNA: TGTGCCAGCAGCCGCACTAGGTCGGGACAGGGGTGGGAGACCCAGTACTTC. It is translated as CASSRTRSGQGWETQYF.

The rearrangement uses TRBV11-2 and TRBJ2-3, with TRBD2 matching 12 bases. The V segment lost 2 bases and the J segment 5 bases; nucleotides outside the gene matches: 5. The CDR3 extends over 16 amino acids. Germline V lookup: CDR1 SGHAT, CDR2 FQNNGV. The DNA for the CDR3 is TGTGCCAGCAGCTTAAACGGACTAGCGGGGATAGATACGCAGTATTTT. Amino acid sequence: CASSLNGLAGIDTQYF.

The CDR3 here is CASSFWRILGSPLHF. The CDR3 region has the DNA TGTGCCAGCAGCTTCTGGAGGATATTGGGTTCACCCCTCCACTTT. The V gene is TRBV5-5, the J gene TRBJ1-6, with D hard to call. This CDR3 is built from 15 residues. In germline, CDR1 is SGHKS, CDR2 YYEKEE (reference sequence). V shed 2 bases and J shed 9 bases, with 15 bases lying between them.